This T cell receptor beta chain stems from a study of Graves' ophthalmopathy and Graves' hyperthyroidism. Study results and caveats: Cross-validated, the 13-signature model showed 87.88%/81.08% sensitivity/specificity, and 80%/75% in the test set. Detection in blood was also observed for most expanded thyroid clonotypes above 0.001 frequency.

Trimming removed 5 bases from V and 5 bases from J, with 11 bases in between. The CDR3 spans 13 residues. Exclusion covered patients with other autoimmune diseases or uncontrolled infections (as well as pregnancy or lactation). Clinical symptoms, serum thyroxine, TRAb, thyroid ultrasound and orbital computed tomography formed the basis of diagnosis. From RNA, the CDR3 regions of TCR beta chains were amplified and sequenced. HTBI primers served in a first-round RT-PCR, which a second-round multiplex PCR followed. Via MiXCR, TCRdb re-called the multiplex PCR reads, giving one row per CDR3 protein. The sample shows about 370,000 distinct CDR3 sequences, about 18% of them seen only once. This clonotype was detected ten times or more. Its target is unknown.

The chain has TRBV12-3 or TRBV12-4 and TRBJ2-3; D not certain. The sample comprised peripheral blood. This TCR was recovered from an adult woman with stable Graves' hyperthyroidism. CDR3 DNA: TGTGCCAGCAGTCCCCGGGTGGTAGATACGCAGTATTTT. Its protein is CASSPRVVDTQYF.